These T cell receptor beta chains were read from a single sample in a study of cytomegalovirus exposure and HLA in healthy donors. Using immunoSEQ multiplex PCR, the repertoire was profiled, and TCRdb retains in-frame clones only, with some absent. The sample has more than 100,000 clones; under 90% are singletons. Sequenced input: PBMCs. These receptors were collected from a female donor in good health and CMV-seropositive. The CDR3 runs from the conserved cysteine through the conserved F or W. The order of the fields is CDR3 DNA, CDR3 protein, CDR3 length, J gene, V gene, D gene, clone size. A D gene is named only where the DNA matches it firmly. Size tells how often a clone was seen (once, few, many) or the class of an expanded clone, and some rows leave it out.

DNA: TGTGCCAGTAGTATGGCGGTCGCCTACGAGCAGTACTTC
CDR3: CASSMAVAYEQYF
length: 13
J: TRBJ2-7
V: TRBV19
D: .
size: .

DNA: TGTGCCAGCAGCCTTAACAGGGCAGATACGCAGTATTTT
CDR3: CASSLNRADTQYF
length: 13
J: TRBJ2-3
V: TRBV11-3
D: .
size: .

DNA: TGTGCCAGCAGCCAGGAACAGGGGGCGAATCAGCCCCAGCATTTT
CDR3: CASSQEQGANQPQHF
length: 15
J: TRBJ1-5
V: TRBV2
D: TRBD1
size: .

DNA: TGTGCCAGCAGCGCGGGACAGGGGGCGACGCCCCTCCACTTT
CDR3: CASSAGQGATPLHF
length: 14
J: TRBJ1-6
V: TRBV9
D: TRBD1
size: few

DNA: TGTGCCAGTTACAGGGGGAGGACCGGGGAGCTGTTTTTT
CDR3: CASYRGRTGELFF
length: 13
J: TRBJ2-2
V: TRBV6-5
D: TRBD1
size: .

DNA: TGTGCCAGCAGCTCTGGACAGGGTGGCAATCAGCCCCAGCATTTT
CDR3: CASSSGQGGNQPQHF
length: 15
J: TRBJ1-5
V: TRBV7-9
D: TRBD1
size: few

DNA: TGTGCCAGCAGTGACAGGGTTGATCAAAAGGATACGCAGTATTTT
CDR3: CASSDRVDQKDTQYF
length: 15
J: TRBJ2-3
V: TRBV9
D: TRBD1
size: .

DNA: TGCGCCAGCAGCTTACTATTGGGACAAGCGAACACTGAAGCTTTCTTT
CDR3: CASSLLLGQANTEAFF
length: 16
J: TRBJ1-1
V: TRBV5-1
D: .
size: .

DNA: TGCAGCGTTCGACAGGGGGCGAACACTGAAGCTTTCTTT
CDR3: CSVRQGANTEAFF
length: 13
J: TRBJ1-1
V: TRBV29-1
D: TRBD1
size: .

DNA: TGTGCCAGCAGTGAAGAGAGCCCCTATGGCTACACCTTC
CDR3: CASSEESPYGYTF
length: 13
J: TRBJ1-2
V: TRBV2
D: .
size: .

DNA: TGTGCCAGCAGTGCCGACAGACGTAATGAAAAACTGTTTTTT
CDR3: CASSADRRNEKLFF
length: 14
J: TRBJ1-4
V: TRBV25-1
D: .
size: .

DNA: TGTGCCAGCAGTCCAGGGGTCGGGCGCTCCTACGAGCAGTACTTC
CDR3: CASSPGVGRSYEQYF
length: 15
J: TRBJ2-7
V: TRBV5-5
D: .
size: few

DNA: TGCGCCAGCAGCTTGGGATCGACAGGGCCGAACACTGAAGCTTTCTTT
CDR3: CASSLGSTGPNTEAFF
length: 16
J: TRBJ1-1
V: TRBV5-1
D: TRBD1
size: .

DNA: TGTGCCAGCAGTGAAAGTCGAAGCTCATACAATGAGCAGTTCTTC
CDR3: CASSESRSSYNEQFF
length: 15
J: TRBJ2-1
V: TRBV2
D: .
size: once

DNA: TGTGCCAGCAGCTTAGCGGGCTATAGCAATCAGCCCCAGCATTTT
CDR3: CASSLAGYSNQPQHF
length: 15
J: TRBJ1-5
V: TRBV5-5
D: .
size: .

DNA: TGTGCCAGCCGGTACGGCGGGGGCCCCCTCTACTCCTACAATGAGCAGTTCTTC
CDR3: CASRYGGGPLYSYNEQFF
length: 18
J: TRBJ2-1
V: TRBV7-6
D: .
size: .

DNA: TGTGCCATCAGTGAGTCGAGTGACACTGAAGCTTTCTTT
CDR3: CAISESSDTEAFF
length: 13
J: TRBJ1-1
V: TRBV10-3
D: .
size: .

DNA: TGTGCCAGCAGGCTGGGAGGAACCTATGGCTACACCTTC
CDR3: CASRLGGTYGYTF
length: 13
J: TRBJ1-2
V: TRBV2
D: .
size: .

DNA: TGTGCCAGCAGTCAAGCGGGGTCTCCCTACAATGAGCAGTTCTTC
CDR3: CASSQAGSPYNEQFF
length: 15
J: TRBJ2-1
V: TRBV28
D: TRBD2
size: .

DNA: TGCGCCAGCAGCCAAGTGGGGACTAGCGGGTTCCCGGGCATTCAGTACTTC
CDR3: CASSQVGTSGFPGIQYF
length: 17
J: TRBJ2-4
V: TRBV4-3
D: TRBD2
size: .

DNA: TGTGCCAGCTCACCAACCGAAGGGGAGGCCCAGTACTTC
CDR3: CASSPTEGEAQYF
length: 13
J: TRBJ2-5
V: TRBV18
D: .
size: once

DNA: TGTGCCAGCAGCTTACAGGGGCAGTACTTC
CDR3: CASSLQGQYF
length: 10
J: TRBJ2-7
V: TRBV7-3
D: .
size: .

DNA: TGTGCCAGCAGCCTTCTCAAGACTGGGGATACGCAGTATTTT
CDR3: CASSLLKTGDTQYF
length: 14
J: TRBJ2-3
V: TRBV7-9
D: .
size: .

DNA: TGCGCCACCCACCCGGGTAACTATGGCTACACCTTC
CDR3: CATHPGNYGYTF
length: 12
J: TRBJ1-2
V: TRBV10-2
D: .
size: .

DNA: TGTGCCAGTAGTCCCGGGACAGGGCGCCTTTTAGATCAGTATTTT
CDR3: CASSPGTGRLLDQYF
length: 15
J: TRBJ2-3
V: TRBV19
D: TRBD1
size: few

DNA: TGTGCCAGCAGCCCGACAGGGGGAACTAACTATGGCTACACCTTC
CDR3: CASSPTGGTNYGYTF
length: 15
J: TRBJ1-2
V: TRBV5-5
D: TRBD1
size: .

DNA: TGTGCCACGGAGGGGCAGGGTTCACCCCTCCACTTT
CDR3: CATEGQGSPLHF
length: 12
J: TRBJ1-6
V: TRBV7-9
D: .
size: .

DNA: TGTGCCAGCAGTTATCAACCGGGACAGGGAGGACCAAACACCGGGGAGCTGTTTTTT
CDR3: CASSYQPGQGGPNTGELFF
length: 19
J: TRBJ2-2
V: TRBV28
D: TRBD1
size: .

DNA: TGTGCCATCAGTGACCAGAACACTGAAGCTTTCTTT
CDR3: CAISDQNTEAFF
length: 12
J: TRBJ1-1
V: TRBV10-3
D: .
size: .

DNA: TGTGCCAGCAGTTACATATTACAGGGGGACGAGCAGTACTTC
CDR3: CASSYILQGDEQYF
length: 14
J: TRBJ2-7
V: TRBV6-5
D: TRBD1
size: once

DNA: TGTGCCAGCAGCGAAGGACTAGCGGGGGGCACAGATACGCAGTATTTT
CDR3: CASSEGLAGGTDTQYF
length: 16
J: TRBJ2-3
V: TRBV7-3
D: TRBD2
size: few

DNA: TGTGCCAGCAGCTTAAATGGGGGCACGTACGAGCAGTACTTC
CDR3: CASSLNGGTYEQYF
length: 14
J: TRBJ2-7
V: TRBV7-3
D: .
size: .

DNA: TGTGCCGGTACAGGGGGCGAACGAAACACCATATATTTT
CDR3: CAGTGGERNTIYF
length: 13
J: TRBJ1-3
V: TRBV7-9
D: TRBD1
size: .

DNA: TGTGCCAGCAGTTACGGGCGGGGGGCTCAAGAGACCCAGTACTTC
CDR3: CASSYGRGAQETQYF
length: 15
J: TRBJ2-5
V: TRBV6-5
D: TRBD2
size: .

DNA: TGTGCCAGCAGCTATCGGACAGGAAAGAACACTGAAGCTTTCTTT
CDR3: CASSYRTGKNTEAFF
length: 15
J: TRBJ1-1
V: TRBV7-8
D: TRBD1
size: .

DNA: TGTGCCAGCAGTTTAGCAGGGAAGTCTAGCACAGATACGCAGTATTTT
CDR3: CASSLAGKSSTDTQYF
length: 16
J: TRBJ2-3
V: TRBV28
D: .
size: .

DNA: TGTGCCAGCAGCTTAGTTGGGACAGTCATCGCTAACTATGGCTACACCTTC
CDR3: CASSLVGTVIANYGYTF
length: 17
J: TRBJ1-2
V: TRBV7-2
D: TRBD1
size: .

DNA: TGTGCCAGTAGTGAGTTTCTTGATTCACCCCTCCACTTT
CDR3: CASSEFLDSPLHF
length: 13
J: TRBJ1-6
V: TRBV19
D: .
size: .

DNA: TGTGCCATCAGTGCAGCAGGGGTAAATTCACCCCTCCACTTT
CDR3: CAISAAGVNSPLHF
length: 14
J: TRBJ1-6
V: TRBV10-3
D: .
size: .

DNA: TGTGCTAGTGGTTTGGGTCCTCGCCGGGACATCCTCTGTAATCAGCCCCAGCATTTT
CDR3: CASGLGPRRDILCNQPQHF
length: 19
J: TRBJ1-5
V: TRBV12-5
D: .
size: .

DNA: TGTGCCATCAGTTCTCCTAGCGGCCAAGAGACCCAGTACTTC
CDR3: CAISSPSGQETQYF
length: 14
J: TRBJ2-5
V: TRBV10-3
D: TRBD2
size: .

DNA: TGTGCCAGCAGCTTTTTTCAGGGAACTGAAGCTTTCTTT
CDR3: CASSFFQGTEAFF
length: 13
J: TRBJ1-1
V: TRBV7-9
D: .
size: .

DNA: TGTGCCAGCAGTCCCATAGGGAGCACTGAAGCTTTCTTT
CDR3: CASSPIGSTEAFF
length: 13
J: TRBJ1-1
V: TRBV27
D: .
size: .

DNA: TGTGCCAGCAGCTTAGGAGCAGGGCCTGGGGCCAACGTCCTGACTTTC
CDR3: CASSLGAGPGANVLTF
length: 16
J: TRBJ2-6
V: TRBV7-2
D: .
size: .

DNA: TGTGCCAGCAGCTTGGGGGACAGGGGACCCTATGGCTACACCTTC
CDR3: CASSLGDRGPYGYTF
length: 15
J: TRBJ1-2
V: TRBV5-6
D: TRBD1
size: .

DNA: TGTGCCAGCAGCATCCTGGTTGGGGCTAGCGGGGGGCCCGGGGAGCTGTTTTTT
CDR3: CASSILVGASGGPGELFF
length: 18
J: TRBJ2-2
V: TRBV5-4
D: TRBD2
size: .

DNA: TGTGCCAGCAGCCCGCAGGCAGGGGAAATAATGTTTTTT
CDR3: CASSPQAGEIMFF
length: 13
J: TRBJ1-4
V: TRBV5-6
D: .
size: .

DNA: TGTGCCAGTAGTATGGGACAGATCAATGAAAAACTGTTTTTT
CDR3: CASSMGQINEKLFF
length: 14
J: TRBJ1-4
V: TRBV19
D: TRBD1
size: .

DNA: TGCGCCAGCAGCTACCAGACGCGGGACAGAAGTTTTAATTCACCCCTCCACTTT
CDR3: CASSYQTRDRSFNSPLHF
length: 18
J: TRBJ1-6
V: TRBV5-1
D: TRBD1
size: once

DNA: TGTGCCATCAGTGAAGGTAGCGGGGGAAGGGAGACCCAGTACTTC
CDR3: CAISEGSGGRETQYF
length: 15
J: TRBJ2-5
V: TRBV10-3
D: TRBD2
size: .

DNA: TGTGCCAGCAGCTCGGGACTCCCGAGCTACACCTTC
CDR3: CASSSGLPSYTF
length: 12
J: TRBJ1-2
V: TRBV7-9
D: .
size: .